The entry below describes one TCR beta chain. Its antigen is unidentified. The method was immunoSEQ multiplex PCR; TCRdb's version includes in-frame clones alone and lacks a portion of them. This table has over 15,000 clones, around four fifths appearing once. Eligibility required adulthood, ileal or ileocolonic Crohn's disease and indicated ileocolonic resection. This sample is part of a study of T cell repertoires in ileal Crohn's disease. Overall study context: About half of patients got postoperative therapy: some 11 thiopurines, about 20 anti-TNF.

Study-wide points: Endoscopic recurrence occurred in every patient whose clonality exceeded 26.8%. Sorted CD8 T cells held more high-frequency clones than CD4.

Germline-derived CDR1 and CDR2 are SGHTA and FQGNSA. The ends lost 3 bases at V and 4 bases at J; junction bases unmatched: 9. This CDR3 spans 16 amino acids. The specimen was ileal tissue. The origin of this receptor is an adult with Crohn's disease. This chain joins TRBV7-2 and TRBJ1-3, with 7 bases lining up with TRBD1. In nucleotides, the CDR3 is TGTGCCAGCAGCTTTCAGACACAGGGGACCGGAAACACCATATATTTT. Translating it yields CASSFQTQGTGNTIYF.